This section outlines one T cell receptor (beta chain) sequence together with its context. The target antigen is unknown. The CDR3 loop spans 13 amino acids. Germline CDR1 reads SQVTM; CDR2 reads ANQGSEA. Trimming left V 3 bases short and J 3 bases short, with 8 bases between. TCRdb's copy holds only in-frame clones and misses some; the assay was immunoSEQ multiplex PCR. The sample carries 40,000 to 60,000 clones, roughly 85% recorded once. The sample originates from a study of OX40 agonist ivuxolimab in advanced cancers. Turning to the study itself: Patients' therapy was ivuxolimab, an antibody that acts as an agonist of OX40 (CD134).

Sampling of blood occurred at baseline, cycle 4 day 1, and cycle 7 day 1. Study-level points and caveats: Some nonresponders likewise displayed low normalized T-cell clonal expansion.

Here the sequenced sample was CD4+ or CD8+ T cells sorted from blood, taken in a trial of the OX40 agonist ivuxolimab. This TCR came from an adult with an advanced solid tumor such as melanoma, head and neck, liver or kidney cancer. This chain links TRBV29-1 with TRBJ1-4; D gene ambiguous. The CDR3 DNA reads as TGCAGCGTTGAGTGGGGATCTAATGAAAAACTGTTTTTT. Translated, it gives CSVEWGSNEKLFF.